Presented here are 15 T cell receptor beta chains from one specimen sequenced in a study of CD8 T cells in Susac syndrome. RNA amounts of about 0.5 to 1 ug underwent reverse transcription with random hexamers. A single record per CDR3 protein comes from TCRdb applying MiXCR to the immunoSEQ multiplex PCR reads. The profile shows 150,000 to 200,000 distinct CDR3 sequences, almost 96% of them singletons. What was sequenced was CD4+ T cells from PBMCs. The source is a human donor with multiple sclerosis.

This clonotype was counted once. The genes are TRBV30 and TRBJ1-1, with D tentatively TRBD1 (6 bases). The CDR3 totals 14 residues. The germline CDR1 and CDR2 sequences are GTSNPN and SVGIG (reference sequence). V was cut by 0 bases and J by 1 base, with 9 bases left in between. CDR3 coding DNA: TGTGCCTGGAGTGTAGGAGGGGGGAACACTGAAGCTTTCTTT. Protein sequence: CAWSVGGGNTEAFF.

The rearrangement joins TRBV5-1 to TRBJ2-3, with 10 bases matching TRBD1. V lost 0 bases to trimming and J lost 4 bases; unmatched junction nucleotides: 5. CDR1 is SGHRS and CDR2 is YFSETQ in the germline V gene. The CDR3 has 16 residues. Here the CDR3 DNA reads TGCGCCAGCAGCTTGGCCGGGACAGGGGTTGCAGATACGCAGTATTTT. It is translated as CASSLAGTGVADTQYF.

CDR3 protein: CASSLQSADNEQFF. The CDR3 nucleotides are TGTGCCAGCAGTCTCCAATCGGCGGACAATGAGCAGTTCTTC. This chain connects TRBV2 to TRBJ2-1; D is undetermined. Looked up from germline, CDR1 is SNHLY and CDR2 is FYNNEI. This CDR3 is built from 14 residues. With 5 bases removed from V and 5 bases from J, the gap between germline ends came to 13 bases.

The chain has TRBV9 and TRBJ2-1; no reliable D call. This CDR3 contains 14 residues. Trimming removed 4 bases at V and 4 bases at J, with 12 bases between. Per germline, CDR1 SGDLS and CDR2 YYNGEE. The CDR3 loop reads CASSRNMGYNEQFF. CDR3 DNA sequence: TGTGCCAGCAGCCGGAATATGGGTTACAATGAGCAGTTCTTC.

J is TRBJ1-2 and V is TRBV2; D uncertain. This CDR3 has 15 amino acids. V gave up 5 bases and J gave up 2 bases, with 15 bases separating them. Germline V gene lookup returns CDR1 SNHLY and CDR2 FYNNEI. CDR3 nucleotide sequence: TGTGCCAGCAGTAAGGATGGCAGGCTAAACTATGGCTACACCTTC. It yields the protein CASSKDGRLNYGYTF.

The genes are TRBV20-1 and TRBJ1-6; TRBD1 aligns across 7 bases. CDR1 is DFQATT and CDR2 is SNEGSKA in the germline V gene (reference sequence). Trimming took 5 bases from V and 10 from J; bases not matched to a gene: 8. This CDR3 contains 13 residues. CDR3: CSAREGARSPLHF. The CDR3 bases are TGCAGTGCTCGGGAGGGGGCGCGGTCACCCCTCCACTTT.

The J gene is TRBJ2-1, the V gene TRBV12-3 or TRBV12-4, with 9 bases fitting TRBD2. The CDR3 consists of 16 residues. Germline trimming cut 5 bases from V and 5 bases from J; bases unmatched to any gene: 10. CDR3 sequence: CASSPLSGGTHNEQFF. In DNA form, the CDR3 reads TGTGCCAGCAGTCCCCTTAGCGGGGGAACACACAATGAGCAGTTCTTC.

The chain links TRBV20-1 to TRBJ1-2; a weak D match, TRBD1 (6 bases). CDR1 DFQATT and CDR2 SNEGSKA come from the germline V gene (reference sequence). The CDR3 is made up of 13 amino acids. V gave up 6 bases and J gave up 0 bases, with 11 bases separating them. The CDR3 sequence is CSAGGTSNYGYTF. For the CDR3, the DNA is TGCAGTGCCGGGGGCACTTCTAACTATGGCTACACCTTC.

The chain uses TRBV15 and TRBJ1-1, with D tentatively TRBD1 (5 bases). The CDR3 runs 15 residues. From germline, CDR1 is LNHNV and CDR2 YYDKDF (reference sequence). V gave up 0 bases and J gave up 1 base, with 9 bases separating them. This chain's CDR3 is CATSRDLGGNTEAFF. CDR3 nucleotide sequence: TGTGCCACCAGCAGAGATCTCGGGGGGAACACTGAAGCTTTCTTT.

This chain links TRBV12-5 with TRBJ1-2, with 11 bases fitting TRBD1. The CDR3 contains 18 residues. The V gene end was trimmed by 0 bases and the J gene end by 4 bases; junction bases not matched to a gene: 10. In germline, CDR1 is LGHNT, CDR2 FRNRAP. The CDR3 sequence: CASGLVRTGGGTAYGYTF. The CDR3 DNA sequence: TGTGCTAGTGGTTTGGTAAGGACAGGGGGCGGAACTGCCTATGGCTACACCTTC.

This chain uses TRBV30 with TRBJ2-7; D is unresolved. Trimming cost V 4 bases and J 3 bases, with 10 bases left between them. CDR1 and CDR2 from the germline V gene are GTSNPN and SVGIG (reference sequence). The CDR3 contains 12 residues. Written as DNA, the CDR3 is TGTGCCTGGAACGAGATAAACTACGAGCAGTACTTC. This encodes CAWNEINYEQYF.

This chain connects TRBV4-3 to TRBJ1-2; 9 bases are shared with TRBD1. The V gene's germline CDR1 is LGHNA and CDR2 YSLEER. Losses at the gene ends were 2 bases for V and 6 bases for J; bases not matched to a gene: 7. This CDR3 comprises 15 residues. DNA for the CDR3: TGCGCCAGCAGCCAAACTCTCGGGACAGGGAATGGCTACACCTTC. This translates into CASSQTLGTGNGYTF.

The CDR3 protein is CASSLGGTGIYEQYF. CDR3 coding DNA: TGTGCCAGCAGCTTAGGAGGGACGGGAATCTACGAGCAGTACTTC. The V and J genes are TRBV4-2 and TRBJ2-7; tentative D call: TRBD2 (6 bases). CDR3 size: 15 residues. Germline V gene data show CDR1 as LGHNA and CDR2 as YNFKEQ. Trimming removed 5 bases from V and 3 bases from J, with 17 bases in between.

The J gene is TRBJ2-7, the V gene TRBV20-1; 10 positions match TRBD1. Germline values: CDR1 DFQATT, CDR2 SNEGSKA (reference sequence). Trimming took 3 bases from V and 7 from J; bases not matched to a gene: 9. The CDR3 is 14 amino acids. The CDR3 loop reads CSASRRDRGIEQYF. CDR3 nucleotides: TGCAGTGCTAGCCGCCGGGACAGGGGTATTGAGCAGTACTTC.

CDR3 region: CASSLSGASGAYEQYF. The CDR3 region has the DNA TGTGCCAGCAGTTTAAGCGGGGCTAGCGGGGCCTACGAGCAGTACTTC. V is TRBV27 and J is TRBJ2-7; the match to TRBD2 covers 9 bases. CDR1 is MNHEY, CDR2 SMNVEV, per germline (reference sequence). Trimming cost V 2 bases and J 2 bases; bases outside gene matches: 7. The CDR3 consists of 16 residues.